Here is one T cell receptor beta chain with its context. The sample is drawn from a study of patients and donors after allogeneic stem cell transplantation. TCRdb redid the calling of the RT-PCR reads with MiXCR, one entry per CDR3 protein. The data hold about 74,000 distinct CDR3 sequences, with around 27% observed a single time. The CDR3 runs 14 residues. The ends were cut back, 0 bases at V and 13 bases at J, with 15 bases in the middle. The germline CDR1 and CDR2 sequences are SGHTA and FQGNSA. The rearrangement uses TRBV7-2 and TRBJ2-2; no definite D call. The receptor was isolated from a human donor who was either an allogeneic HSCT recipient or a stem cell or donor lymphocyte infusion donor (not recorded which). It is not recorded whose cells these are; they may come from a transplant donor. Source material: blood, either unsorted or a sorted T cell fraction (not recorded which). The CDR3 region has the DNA TGTGCCAGCAGCTTAGCGGATCCGGCATCGATGCTGTTTTTT. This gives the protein CASSLADPASMLFF.